This TCR beta chain is drawn from a study of control samples from healthy donors and cancer patients. Repertoires were generated with immunoSEQ multiplex PCR, while TCRdb's copy carries only in-frame clones and drops some. There are about 92,000 clones in the sample; more than 75% occur only once, and approximately 9.4% lies in the top ten. This clone has only a few counts. Germline V gives CDR1 SGHRS, CDR2 YFSETQ. Trimming shortened V by 0 bases and J by 6 bases, and 12 bases separated the two germline ends. The length of the CDR3 is 14 residues. This TCR came from a woman aged 60 to 75 in good health. J is TRBJ1-1 and V is TRBV5-1; D might be TRBD1 (5 bases). Sequencing was performed on blood. The CDR3 nucleotides are TGCGCCAGCAGCTTGGGGGTTCAGACAGCTGAAGCTTTCTTT. It is translated as CASSLGVQTAEAFF. The full variable domain, its missing parts supplied by reference TRBV5-1 and TRBJ1-1, is KAGVTQTPRYLIKTRGQQVTLSCSPISGHRSVSWYQQTPGQGLQFLFEYFSETQRNKGNFPGRFSGRQFSNSRSEMNVSTLELGDSALYLCASSLGVQTAEAFFGQGTRLTVV.